This T cell receptor beta chain was observed in a study of metastatic and nonmetastatic thyroid tumors. Overall study: Thyroid patients, malignant and benign, had repertoires compared across blood and tumor or nodule tissue.

This clone has a count of ten or more. The CDR3 has 14 residues. V lost 4 bases, J lost 3 bases, and 10 bases lay in between. Germline V gene sequence: CDR1 SNHLY, CDR2 FYNNEI. Treatment of any kind had been given to no patient before thyroid surgery. TCRdb re-called clones via MiXCR from the PCR reads. Altogether some 30,000 clones are present, around 7.4% being singletons, with the ten largest covering around two fifths. Sequenced sample: blood. The rearrangement uses TRBV2 and TRBJ2-1, with D uncertain. The sequence derives from a female donor with papillary thyroid cancer or a benign thyroid nodule (not recorded which). Some clones in this sample may be carry-over from other donors' samples. CDR3 bases: TGTGCCAGCAGTGCCCTCGGAGTCTACAATGAGCAGTTCTTC. Protein product: CASSALGVYNEQFF.